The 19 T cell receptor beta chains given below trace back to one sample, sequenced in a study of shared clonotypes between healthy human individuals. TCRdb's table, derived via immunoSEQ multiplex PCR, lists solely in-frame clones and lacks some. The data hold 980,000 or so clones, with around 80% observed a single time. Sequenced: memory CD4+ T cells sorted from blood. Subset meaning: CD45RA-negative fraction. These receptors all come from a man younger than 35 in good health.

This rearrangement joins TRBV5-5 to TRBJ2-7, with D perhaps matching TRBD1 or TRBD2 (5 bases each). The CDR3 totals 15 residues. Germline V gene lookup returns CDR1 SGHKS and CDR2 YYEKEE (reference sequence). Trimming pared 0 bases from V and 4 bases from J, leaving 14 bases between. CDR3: CASSLVRGPGYEQYF. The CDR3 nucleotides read TGTGCCAGCAGCTTGGTAAGGGGTCCGGGATACGAGCAGTACTTC. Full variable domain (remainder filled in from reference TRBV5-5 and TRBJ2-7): DAGVTQSPTHLIKTRGQQVTLRCSPISGHKSVSWYQQVLGQGPQFIFQYYEKEERGRGNFPDRFSARQFPNYSSELNVNALLLGDSALYLCASSLVRGPGYEQYFGPGTRLTVT.

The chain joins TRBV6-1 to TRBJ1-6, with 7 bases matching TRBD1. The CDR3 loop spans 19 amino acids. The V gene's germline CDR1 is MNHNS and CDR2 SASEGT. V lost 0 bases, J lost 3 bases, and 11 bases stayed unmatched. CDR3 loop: CASSEAAVSRQGYNSPLHF. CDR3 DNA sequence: TGTGCCAGCAGTGAAGCGGCGGTTTCGCGACAGGGCTATAATTCACCCCTCCACTTT.

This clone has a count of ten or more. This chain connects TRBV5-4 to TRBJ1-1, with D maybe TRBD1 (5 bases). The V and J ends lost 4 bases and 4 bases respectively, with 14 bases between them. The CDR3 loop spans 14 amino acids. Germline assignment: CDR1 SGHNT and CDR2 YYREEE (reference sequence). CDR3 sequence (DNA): TGTGCCAGCAGCCGGGGCCAAGCAACCACTGAAGCTTTCTTT. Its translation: CASSRGQATTEAFF.

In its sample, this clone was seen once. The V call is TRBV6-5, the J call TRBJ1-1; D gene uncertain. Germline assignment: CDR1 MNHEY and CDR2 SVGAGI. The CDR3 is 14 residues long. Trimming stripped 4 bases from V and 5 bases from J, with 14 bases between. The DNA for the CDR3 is TGTGCCAGCAGTTCCGAGGGTGCGTGGACTGAAGCTTTCTTT. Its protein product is CASSSEGAWTEAFF.

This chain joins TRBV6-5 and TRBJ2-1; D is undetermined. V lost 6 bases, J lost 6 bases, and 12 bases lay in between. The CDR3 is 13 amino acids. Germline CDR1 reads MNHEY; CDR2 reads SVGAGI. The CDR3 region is CASSPRRTNEQFF. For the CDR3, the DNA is TGTGCCAGCAGCCCCAGACGAACCAATGAGCAGTTCTTC.

The CDR3 protein is CAISESLPGSYSYEQYF. The CDR3 nucleotides are TGTGCCATCAGTGAGTCCCTCCCGGGATCGTACTCCTACGAGCAGTACTTC. This chain links TRBV10-3 with TRBJ2-7, with D possibly being TRBD2 (5 bases). The germline gives CDR1 ENHRY, CDR2 SYGVKD. The germline V and J ends were trimmed by 0 bases and 0 bases, with 15 bases remaining between them. The CDR3 loop spans 17 amino acids.

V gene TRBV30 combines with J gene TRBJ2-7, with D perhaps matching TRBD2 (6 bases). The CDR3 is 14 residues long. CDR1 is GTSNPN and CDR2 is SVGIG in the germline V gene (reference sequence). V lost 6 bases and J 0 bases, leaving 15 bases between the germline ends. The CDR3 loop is CACKPPGLSYEQYF. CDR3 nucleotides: TGTGCCTGCAAACCTCCGGGACTCTCCTACGAGCAGTACTTC. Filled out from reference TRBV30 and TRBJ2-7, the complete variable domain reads SQTIHQWPATLVQPVGSPLSLECTVEGTSNPNLYWYRQAAGRGLQLLFYSVGIGQISSEVPQNLSASRPQDRQFILSSKKLLLSDSGFYLCACKPPGLSYEQYFGPGTRLTVT.

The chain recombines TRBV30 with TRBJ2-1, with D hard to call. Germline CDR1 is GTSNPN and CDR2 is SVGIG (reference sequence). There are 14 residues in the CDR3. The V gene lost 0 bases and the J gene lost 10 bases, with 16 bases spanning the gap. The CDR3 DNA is TGTGCCTGGAGTGTAATATCGCGCGATAGGGAGCAGTTCTTC. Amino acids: CAWSVISRDREQFF.

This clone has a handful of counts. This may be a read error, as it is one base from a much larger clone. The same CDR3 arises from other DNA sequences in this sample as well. The CDR3 loop is CAWSVTDYGYTF. The CDR3 DNA reads as TGTGCCTGGAGTGTCACAGACTATGGCTACACCTTC. This sequence joins TRBV30 and TRBJ1-2, with D unresolved. Trimming took off 0 bases at V and 3 bases at J, with 5 bases between the two ends. The CDR3 has 12 amino acids. Germline V gene lookup returns CDR1 GTSNPN and CDR2 SVGIG (reference sequence).

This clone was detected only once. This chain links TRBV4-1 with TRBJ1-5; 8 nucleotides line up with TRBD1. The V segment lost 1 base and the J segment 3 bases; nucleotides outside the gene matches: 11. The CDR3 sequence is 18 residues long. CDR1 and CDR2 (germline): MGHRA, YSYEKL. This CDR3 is CASSQVDRGMGVNQPQHF. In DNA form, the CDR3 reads TGCGCCAGCAGCCAAGTCGACAGGGGCATGGGGGTCAATCAGCCCCAGCATTTT.

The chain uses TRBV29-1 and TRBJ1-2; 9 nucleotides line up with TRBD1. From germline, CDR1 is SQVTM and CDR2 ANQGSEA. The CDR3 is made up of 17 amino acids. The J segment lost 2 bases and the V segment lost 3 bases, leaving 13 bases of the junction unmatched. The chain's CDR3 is CSVERPGTGSRNYGYTF. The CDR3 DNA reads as TGCAGCGTTGAGAGACCCGGGACAGGGAGTCGGAACTATGGCTACACCTTC.

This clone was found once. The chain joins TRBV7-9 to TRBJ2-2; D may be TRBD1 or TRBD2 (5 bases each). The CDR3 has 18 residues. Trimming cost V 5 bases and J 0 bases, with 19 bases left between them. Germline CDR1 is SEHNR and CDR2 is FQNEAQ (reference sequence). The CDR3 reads CASSQGTTTFPNTGELFF. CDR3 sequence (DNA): TGTGCCAGCAGCCAAGGGACGACGACTTTCCCGAACACCGGGGAGCTGTTTTTT.

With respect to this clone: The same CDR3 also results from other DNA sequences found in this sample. The DNA of the CDR3 is TGTGCCAGCAGCTTAGATCCAAGGAGCAATCAGCCCCAGCATTTT. Translating gives CASSLDPRSNQPQHF. The rearrangement uses TRBV11-2 and TRBJ1-5; D not certain. Germline loops: CDR1 SGHAT, CDR2 FQNNGV. The germline V and J ends were trimmed by 0 bases and 1 base, with 7 bases remaining between them. This CDR3 region has 15 residues.

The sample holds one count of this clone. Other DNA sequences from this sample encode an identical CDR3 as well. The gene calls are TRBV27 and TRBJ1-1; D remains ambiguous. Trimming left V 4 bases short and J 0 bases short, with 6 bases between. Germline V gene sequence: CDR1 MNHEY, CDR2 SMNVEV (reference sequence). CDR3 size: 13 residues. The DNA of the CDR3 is TGTGCCAGCAGTTCGGGGTTGAACACTGAAGCTTTCTTT. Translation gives CASSSGLNTEAFF.

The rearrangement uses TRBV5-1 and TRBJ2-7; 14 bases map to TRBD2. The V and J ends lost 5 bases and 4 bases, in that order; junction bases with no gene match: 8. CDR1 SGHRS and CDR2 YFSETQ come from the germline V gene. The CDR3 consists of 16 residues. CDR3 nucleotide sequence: TGCGCCAGCAGGGGACTAGCGGGAGCAAGTGAGTACGAGCAGTACTTC. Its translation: CASRGLAGASEYEQYF.

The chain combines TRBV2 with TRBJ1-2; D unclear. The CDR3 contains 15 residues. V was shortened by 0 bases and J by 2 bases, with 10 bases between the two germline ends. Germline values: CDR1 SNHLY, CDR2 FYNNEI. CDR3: CASSEALTGNYGYTF. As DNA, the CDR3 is TGTGCCAGCAGTGAAGCCCTGACGGGGAACTATGGCTACACCTTC.

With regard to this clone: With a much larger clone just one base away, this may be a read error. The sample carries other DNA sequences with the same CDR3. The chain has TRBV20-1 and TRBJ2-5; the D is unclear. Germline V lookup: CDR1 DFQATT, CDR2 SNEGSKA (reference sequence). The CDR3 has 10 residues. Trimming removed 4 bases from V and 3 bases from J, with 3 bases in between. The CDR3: CSATEETQYF. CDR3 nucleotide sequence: TGCAGTGCTACAGAAGAGACCCAGTACTTC.

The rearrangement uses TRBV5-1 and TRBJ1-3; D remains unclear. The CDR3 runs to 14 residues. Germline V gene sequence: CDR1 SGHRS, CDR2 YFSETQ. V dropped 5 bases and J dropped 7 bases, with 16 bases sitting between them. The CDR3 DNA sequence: TGCGCCAGCAGTGCAGGCACCTCGCGGAACACCATATATTTT. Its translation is CASSAGTSRNTIYF. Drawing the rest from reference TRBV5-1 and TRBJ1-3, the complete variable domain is KAGVTQTPRYLIKTRGQQVTLSCSPISGHRSVSWYQQTPGQGLQFLFEYFSETQRNKGNFPGRFSGRQFSNSRSEMNVSTLELGDSALYLCASSAGTSRNTIYFGEGSWLTVV.

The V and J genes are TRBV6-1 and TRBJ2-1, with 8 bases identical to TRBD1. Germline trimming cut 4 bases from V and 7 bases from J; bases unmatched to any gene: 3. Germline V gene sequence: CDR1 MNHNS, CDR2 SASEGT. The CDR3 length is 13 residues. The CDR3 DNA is TGTGCCAGCAGTGGACAGGGGAGGAATGAGCAGTTCTTC. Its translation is CASSGQGRNEQFF.